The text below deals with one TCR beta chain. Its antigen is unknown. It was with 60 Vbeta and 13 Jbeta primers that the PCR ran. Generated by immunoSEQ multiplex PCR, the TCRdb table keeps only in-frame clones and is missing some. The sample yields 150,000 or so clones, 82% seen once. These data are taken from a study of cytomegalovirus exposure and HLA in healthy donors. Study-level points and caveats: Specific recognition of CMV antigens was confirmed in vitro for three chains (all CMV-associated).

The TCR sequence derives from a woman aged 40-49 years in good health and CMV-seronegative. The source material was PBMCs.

The CDR3 sequence: CASSFGTAGGYTF. The CDR3 DNA reads TGTGCCAGCAGCTTTGGGACAGCGGGTGGCTACACCTTC. This chain joins TRBV11-1 and TRBJ1-2; 7 bases are a match to TRBD1. CDR3 length equals 13 residues. After removal of 3 bases from V and 7 bases from J, the junction contained 5 bases not matched to a gene. Germline V lookup: CDR1 SGHAT, CDR2 FQDESV (reference sequence).